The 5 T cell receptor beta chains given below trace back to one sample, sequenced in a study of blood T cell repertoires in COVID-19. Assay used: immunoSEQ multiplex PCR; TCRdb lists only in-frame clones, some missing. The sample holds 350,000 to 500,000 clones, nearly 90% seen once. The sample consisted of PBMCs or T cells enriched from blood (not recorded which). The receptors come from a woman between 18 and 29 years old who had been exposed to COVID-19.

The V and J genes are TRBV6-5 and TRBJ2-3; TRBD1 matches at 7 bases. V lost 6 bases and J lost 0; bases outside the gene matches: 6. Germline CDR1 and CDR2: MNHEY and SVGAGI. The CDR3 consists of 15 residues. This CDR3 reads CASRGQPVSTDTQYF. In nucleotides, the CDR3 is TGTGCCAGCAGGGGACAGCCAGTGAGCACAGATACGCAGTATTTT.

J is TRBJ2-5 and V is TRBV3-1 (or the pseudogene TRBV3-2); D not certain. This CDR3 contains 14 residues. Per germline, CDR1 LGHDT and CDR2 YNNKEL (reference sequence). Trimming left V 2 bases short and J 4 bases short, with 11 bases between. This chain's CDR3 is CASSQTLAPETQYF. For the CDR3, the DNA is TGTGCCAGCAGCCAAACTTTAGCTCCAGAGACCCAGTACTTC.

CDR3 sequence: CASSGFGTGSYEQYF. As DNA, the CDR3 is TGTGCCAGTAGTGGTTTCGGGACAGGGAGTTACGAGCAGTACTTC. The gene calls are TRBV19 and TRBJ2-7, with 9 bases lining up with TRBD1. This CDR3 contains 15 residues. Germline CDR1 and CDR2: LNHDA and SQIVND (reference sequence). J was trimmed by 4 bases and V by 5 bases; bases with no gene match: 9.

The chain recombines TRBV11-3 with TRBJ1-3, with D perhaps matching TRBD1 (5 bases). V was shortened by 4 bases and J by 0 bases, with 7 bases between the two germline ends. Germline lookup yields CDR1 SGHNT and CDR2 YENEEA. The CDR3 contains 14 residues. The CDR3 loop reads CASSSGDSGNTIYF. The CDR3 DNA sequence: TGTGCCAGCAGCTCGGGGGACTCTGGAAACACCATATATTTT.

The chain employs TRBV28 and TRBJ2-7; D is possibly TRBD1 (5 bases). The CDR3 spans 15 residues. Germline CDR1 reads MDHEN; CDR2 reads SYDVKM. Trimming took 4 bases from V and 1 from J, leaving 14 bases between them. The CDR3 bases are TGTGCCAGCAGTTACGGCAGGGTCAGGTCCTACGAGCAGTACTTC. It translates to CASSYGRVRSYEQYF.